The 2 T cell receptor beta chains listed next were all sequenced from one sample in a study of T cell changes during pregnancy in multiple sclerosis. Produced via immunoSEQ multiplex PCR; TCRdb's table is partial and in-frame only. The data contain some 110,000 clones, approximately 90% of them singletons. The sample consisted of peripheral blood, taken in the third trimester of pregnancy. Source of these receptors: a female donor with multiple sclerosis, enrolled in a pregnancy study.

The chain is built from TRBV7-2 and TRBJ1-1, with D possibly TRBD1 on 6 matching bases. The CDR3 spans 16 residues. Trimming pared 2 bases from V and 4 bases from J, leaving 17 bases between. CDR1 is SGHTA and CDR2 is FQGNSA in the germline V gene. The CDR3 coding sequence is TGTGCCAGCAGCTTACCGGGAAGGGGGGGTTTCACTGAAGCTTTCTTT. Translating gives CASSLPGRGGFTEAFF.

Written as DNA, the CDR3 is TGCGCCAGCAGCTACTCTAGCGGGCAATCCTACAATGAGCAGTTCTTC. Protein product: CASSYSSGQSYNEQFF. The rearrangement links TRBV5-1 to TRBJ2-1, with TRBD2 identical over 8 bases. Trimming removed 3 bases from V and 1 base from J; junction bases left unmatched: 6. This CDR3 is 16 amino acids long. Germline CDR1 and CDR2: SGHRS and YFSETQ.